These T cell receptor beta chains were read from a single sample in a study of blood T cell repertoires in COVID-19. Produced via immunoSEQ multiplex PCR; TCRdb's table is partial and in-frame only. This table holds over 110,000 clones, roughly 88% found once. The sample taken for sequencing was peripheral blood. These receptors were collected from a woman in her forties or fifties with acute or convalescent COVID-19. The CDR3 runs from the conserved cysteine through the conserved F or W. The D gene is left open where the match is weak. Clone size appears in some rows only: once, few, many, or a class for an expanded clone.

d_call j_call v_call clone_size cdr3_nt cdr3_aa
. TRBJ1-1 TRBV7-6 . TGTGCCAGCAGCGAGGACCCGGGGGACGGCACTGAAGCTTTCTTT CASSEDPGDGTEAFF
TRBD1 TRBJ1-1 TRBV28 . TGTGCCAGCAGTTTAGCCGGGACAGGGAACACTGAAGCTTTCTTT CASSLAGTGNTEAFF
. TRBJ1-1 TRBV5-1 . TGCGCCAGCAGCTTGGAACAGGACATGAACACTGAAGCTTTCTTT CASSLEQDMNTEAFF
. TRBJ2-7 TRBV6-6 . TGTGCCAGCAGGCAAACTAGCTACGAGCAGTACTTC CASRQTSYEQYF
. TRBJ1-2 TRBV28 . TGTGCCAGCAGTTTATATCCTGCCCAAGAGGATGGCTACACCTTC CASSLYPAQEDGYTF
TRBD1 TRBJ1-1 TRBV28 . TGTGCCAGCGAACGAGTTACAGGGGCCCTGAACACTGAAGCTTTCTTT CASERVTGALNTEAFF
TRBD1 TRBJ1-2 TRBV9 few TGTGCCAGCAGCGGTGGACAGGGGGGTTTCTATGGCTACACCTTC CASSGGQGGFYGYTF
. TRBJ1-1 TRBV29-1 . TGCAGCGTATACATGAACACTGAAGCTTTCTTT CSVYMNTEAFF
TRBD1 TRBJ1-6 TRBV7-2 . TGTGCCAGCAGCCCCCAGGGGGCCGACTATAATTCACCCCTCCACTTT CASSPQGADYNSPLHF
. TRBJ2-5 TRBV7-3 . TGTGCCAGCAGCTTAATGGGAGCTGAAGAGACCCAGTACTTC CASSLMGAEETQYF
TRBD2 TRBJ2-7 TRBV2 . TGTGCCAGCAGTGAATTTGGAGTACTAGCGGGTAGGGTTGGAGAGCAGTACTTC CASSEFGVLAGRVGEQYF
TRBD1 TRBJ1-1 TRBV30 once TGTGCCTGGCGACAGGGGGTCCACACTGAAGCTTTCTTT CAWRQGVHTEAFF
. TRBJ2-3 TRBV5-1 . TGCGCCAGCAGCTTACAGGGGGGGGGCGCAGATACGCAGTATTTT CASSLQGGGADTQYF
. TRBJ1-5 TRBV27 . TGTGCCAGCAGTAGGGGCCAGTTAGGAGATCAGCCCCAGCATTTT CASSRGQLGDQPQHF
. TRBJ1-1 TRBV2 . TGTGCCAGCGGGAAACGGGGCACTGAAGCTTTCTTT CASGKRGTEAFF
. TRBJ1-3 TRBV9 . TGTGCCAGCAGCGCGCAACAGAGCTCTGGAAACACCATATATTTT CASSAQQSSGNTIYF
. TRBJ2-3 TRBV5-4 . TGTGCCAGCAGCCCCATTGGACAGTCCCTACCTGGAGATACGCAGTATTTT CASSPIGQSLPGDTQYF
. TRBJ1-3 TRBV7-8 . TGTGCCAGCAGCTTATTAGGAAACACCATATATTTT CASSLLGNTIYF
TRBD2 TRBJ2-7 TRBV5-1 . TGCGCCAGCAGCTGGAGCGGGGGGTACGAGCAGTACTTC CASSWSGGYEQYF
. TRBJ2-3 TRBV3-1/TRBV3-2 once TGTGCCAGCAGCCTACAGATGACCGGAGATACGCAGTATTTT CASSLQMTGDTQYF
TRBD1 TRBJ1-2 TRBV7-3 . TGTGCCAGCAGCCGCGGACAGGGACGGGGCTATGGCTACACCTTC CASSRGQGRGYGYTF
TRBD1 TRBJ2-7 TRBV12-3/TRBV12-4 . TGTGCCAGCAGAAGGGACAGCCCCTACGAGCAGTACTTC CASRRDSPYEQYF
TRBD1 TRBJ2-7 TRBV7-2 . TGTGCCAGCAGCGCGGGACAGGGGATCCACGAGCAGTACTTC CASSAGQGIHEQYF
. TRBJ2-1 TRBV21-1 once TGTGCCAGCAGCTTCCATCAAGGGAGCTCCTACAATGAGCAGTTCTTC CASSFHQGSSYNEQFF
. TRBJ1-6 TRBV29-1 . TGCAGCGTACAAGAGGGTATCTATAATTCACCCCTCCACTTT CSVQEGIYNSPLHF
TRBD1 TRBJ1-5 TRBV2 . TGTGCCAGCAGTGGACAGGGAAATCAGCCCCAGCATTTT CASSGQGNQPQHF
TRBD2 TRBJ2-1 TRBV7-9 . TGTGCCAGCAGCTTAGTTGGCGGGAGGAATGAGCAGTTCTTC CASSLVGGRNEQFF
. TRBJ2-2 TRBV7-3 . TGTGCCAGCAGCTATAAGTCCCCGGTGAACACCGGGGAGCTGTTTTTT CASSYKSPVNTGELFF
TRBD1 TRBJ1-2 TRBV27 once TGTGCCAGCAGTTCCAGGGGGAATGATGGCTACACCTTC CASSSRGNDGYTF
. TRBJ1-2 TRBV25-1 . TGTGCCAGCTCTTTGGGGCAGGGTGGGAATGGCTACACCTTC CASSLGQGGNGYTF
. TRBJ1-5 TRBV4-2 . TGTGCCAGCAGCCAAGAGTCGTGGGCAGGGACTAAGAATCAGCCCCAGCATTTT CASSQESWAGTKNQPQHF
TRBD1 TRBJ1-1 TRBV14 once TGTGCCAGCAGCCAGTTTACAGGGGCTAGCACTGAAGCTTTCTTT CASSQFTGASTEAFF
. TRBJ2-7 TRBV19 . TGTGCCAGTAGTACGGGACAAGCCTCCTACGAGCAGTACTTC CASSTGQASYEQYF
. TRBJ1-5 TRBV28 . TGTGCCAGCAGTCCCCCGGGGCAGCCCCAGCATTTT CASSPPGQPQHF